This T cell receptor (beta chain) was obtained from a study of blood T cell repertoires in COVID-19. Study at large: Samples came from the United States, Italy and Spain, spanning acute and convalescent COVID-19.

Enrollment of patients from Seattle took place during active infection, with longitudinal follow-up. Original data processing: It was from reference gene primer amplification that nucleated cell counts were estimated. The assay was immunoSEQ multiplex PCR, and TCRdb's table has in-frame clones only and misses some. V, J and clone size reflect that table, while D and trimming were determined from the DNA. Of a few hundred thousand clones listed, 65% to 85% are singletons. The TCR was taken from a person aged 65 to 85 with COVID-19, enrolled during active disease. Specimen: peripheral blood.

DNA of the CDR3: TGTGCCACCAGCAGGGGACTAGCAGTGGAAGAGACCCAGTACTTC. It yields the protein CATSRGLAVEETQYF. This rearrangement joins TRBV15 to TRBJ2-5; TRBD2 matches 9 bases. There are 15 residues in the CDR3. In germline, CDR1 is LNHNV, CDR2 YYDKDF (reference sequence). V was pared by 3 bases and J by 3 bases, with 5 bases of the junction left unmatched.